The 8 T cell receptor beta chains presented below share a single source sample, sequenced in a study of T-cell reconstitution after alpha-beta-depleted transplantation in children. This sample's TCRbeta library carried unique molecular identifier barcodes. TCRdb redid the calling of the PCR reads with MiXCR, one entry per CDR3 protein. The sample lists about 610,000 distinct CDR3 sequences, over 9.5% occurring once. The sequencing here drew on PBMCs from the stem cell graft donor, taken from the stem cell graft. The receptors originated from a human donor who donated a stem cell graft to a child with acute myeloid leukemia.

This clonotype was seen only a few times. The chain has TRBV5-1 and TRBJ2-1; 7 bases fit TRBD2. The CDR3 sequence is 14 residues long. The V gene end was trimmed by 4 bases and the J gene end by 8 bases; junction bases not matched to a gene: 9. Germline CDR1 and CDR2: SGHRS and YFSETQ. CDR3 region: CASSQGGGGDEQFF. CDR3 coding DNA: TGCGCCAGCAGCCAGGGCGGGGGAGGCGATGAGCAGTTCTTC.

This clonotype turned up a few times. The V gene is TRBV20-1, the J gene TRBJ2-1; D not resolved. Germline V lookup: CDR1 DFQATT, CDR2 SNEGSKA (reference sequence). There are 12 residues in the CDR3. The germline V and J ends were trimmed by 4 bases and 9 bases, with 13 bases remaining between them. Here the CDR3 DNA reads TGCAGTGCTACCCTTCTGGATTTTGAGCAGTTCTTC. This codes for CSATLLDFEQFF.

This clonotype was seen a few times. This sequence joins TRBV12-3 or TRBV12-4 and TRBJ2-7; tentative D call: TRBD2 (6 bases). The CDR3 consists of 15 residues. The ends were cut back, 6 bases at V and 3 bases at J, with 18 bases in the middle. The CDR3 spells CASSRRAASDYEQYF. DNA for the CDR3: TGTGCCAGCAGCCGTAGGGCCGCTAGCGACTACGAGCAGTACTTC.

For this clonotype: No conserved phenylalanine or tryptophan is present at the end of the CDR3, so a read error is the likely explanation. Because the CDR3's place on the DNA is in doubt, the DNA is left out and the CDR3 is given as listed by TCRdb. V is TRBV19 and J is TRBJ2-4; the table's D gene call, TRBD1, was not cross checked with the DNA. The CDR3 contains 12 residues when both ends are counted. Germline V CDR1 and CDR2: LNHDA, SQIVND (reference sequence). CDR3 sequence: CAGGACDGPTER.

This clonotype was seen many times. The chain combines TRBV7-6 with TRBJ2-7; 10 nucleotides line up with TRBD2. Germline V CDR1 and CDR2: SGHVS, FNYEAQ. There are 13 residues in the CDR3. The V gene end was trimmed by 1 base and the J gene end by 6 bases; junction bases not matched to a gene: 0. This chain's CDR3 is CASSLGTSGEQYF. For the CDR3, the DNA is TGTGCCAGCAGCTTAGGGACTAGCGGCGAGCAGTACTTC.

This clonotype was recorded a few times. CDR3 DNA sequence: TGCGCCAGCAGTGAGTTGGTGGGAGTGAACACTGAAGCTTTCTTT. This gives the protein CASSELVGVNTEAFF. The chain has TRBV10-2 and TRBJ1-1; D remains ambiguous. Looked up from germline, CDR1 is WSHSY and CDR2 is SAAADI. This CDR3 region has 15 residues. V lost 1 base and J lost 0, with 9 bases in between.

J is TRBJ2-1 and V is TRBV24-1; 7 nucleotides match TRBD2. Germline V gives CDR1 KGHDR, CDR2 SFDVKD. V lost 9 bases to trimming and J lost 0 bases; unmatched junction nucleotides: 10. The CDR3 has 16 residues. CDR3 DNA: TGTGCCACCTCTGAGGTGGGGGAGGGCTCCTACAATGAGCAGTTCTTC. Translation: CATSEVGEGSYNEQFF.

This chain joins TRBV5-1 and TRBJ2-1; 11 nucleotides agree with TRBD2. CDR3 size: 15 residues. Germline CDR1 reads SGHRS; CDR2 reads YFSETQ. V trimming: 7 bases; J trimming: 4 bases; junction bases outside the gene matches: 7. The CDR3 is CASATSGSTYNEQFF. The CDR3 bases are TGCGCCAGCGCTACTAGCGGGAGTACATACAATGAGCAGTTCTTC.